A single sample is the source of the 22 T cell receptor beta chains below, sequenced in a study of identical twins. TCRdb re-derived calls from the 5' RACE reads in MiXCR, one entry per CDR3 protein. The profile shows some 600,000 distinct CDR3 sequences, 7% to 7.5% of them singletons. The data also belong to a second study, concerning yellow fever vaccine responses in identical twins.

What was sequenced was PBMCs. The receptors here all came from a woman younger than 35 in good health.

Only a few counts were recorded for this clonotype. The chain couples TRBV20-1 to TRBJ1-4, with 8 nucleotides matching TRBD1. Germline CDR1 DFQATT, CDR2 SNEGSKA (reference sequence). CDR3 size: 15 residues. With 1 base clipped from V and 8 bases from J, the junction kept 9 bases outside the gene matches. This chain's CDR3 is CSARGRGPGGEKLFF. Written as DNA, the CDR3 is TGCAGTGCTAGAGGCAGGGGGCCAGGAGGGGAAAAACTGTTTTTT.

Concerning this clonotype itself: A read error is possible here, since a much larger clone lies one base away. The chain recombines TRBV29-1 with TRBJ2-5, with D hard to call. CDR1 is SQVTM, CDR2 ANQGSEA, per germline. CDR3 size: 11 residues. V lost 8 bases and J 5 bases, leaving 12 bases between the germline ends. CDR3 region: CSSRNVETQYF. The CDR3 DNA reads TGCAGCTCCCGAAACGTCGAGACCCAGTACTTC.

The table lists this clonotype with a few counts. The V call is TRBV7-8, the J call TRBJ2-1; perhaps TRBD2 as D (6 bases). The CDR3 loop spans 14 amino acids. With 5 bases removed from V and 10 bases from J, the gap between germline ends came to 18 bases. CDR1 and CDR2 (germline): SGHVS, FQNEAQ. As DNA, the CDR3 is TGTGCCAGCAGCCACCGGGACTCCGTGGGAGAGCAGTTCTTC. Translation gives CASSHRDSVGEQFF.

In its sample, this clonotype was seen many times. The gene calls are TRBV29-1 and TRBJ2-1; 13 positions agree with TRBD2. The CDR3 length is 14 residues. Unmatched junction bases numbered 6, after V lost 6 bases and J lost 7 bases. Germline lookup yields CDR1 SQVTM and CDR2 ANQGSEA. CDR3 residues: CSVLTSGRGNEQFF. The CDR3 coding sequence is TGCAGCGTCCTAACTAGCGGGAGGGGTAATGAGCAGTTCTTC.

This clonotype was seen repeatedly, ten times or more. The genes are TRBV24-1 and TRBJ2-3, with D uncertain. The CDR3 contains 14 residues. Germline V gene data show CDR1 as KGHDR and CDR2 as SFDVKD. Trimming stripped 6 bases from V and 6 bases from J, with 15 bases between. The CDR3 loop reads CATSLPGSKDTQYF. Written as DNA, the CDR3 is TGTGCCACCAGTCTTCCCGGGTCCAAGGATACGCAGTATTTT.

The chain has TRBV12-3 or TRBV12-4 and TRBJ1-5; 8 nucleotides line up with TRBD1. V lost 7 bases to trimming and J lost 5 bases; unmatched junction nucleotides: 7. This CDR3 has 14 amino acids. DNA for the CDR3: TGTGCCAGCACAATGACAGGGGTCTATCAGCCCCAGCATTTT. It codes for CASTMTGVYQPQHF.

This clonotype was picked up many times. The chain links TRBV4-1 to TRBJ1-1, with 7 nucleotides matching TRBD1. Germline V gives CDR1 MGHRA, CDR2 YSYEKL. V lost 2 bases and J lost 5; bases outside the gene matches: 8. This CDR3 is 15 amino acids long. The CDR3 DNA reads as TGCGCCAGCAGCCAATCACAGGGGTTGCGGACTGAAGCTTTCTTT. This gives the protein CASSQSQGLRTEAFF.

This clonotype was picked up many times. The chain joins TRBV12-3 or TRBV12-4 to TRBJ2-7; the match to TRBD2 covers 12 bases. This CDR3 is 13 amino acids long. V shed 6 bases and J 10 bases; nucleotides not matched to a gene: 7. CDR3 sequence (DNA): TGTGCCAGCAGCCAGGGACTAGCGGGCTACCAGTACTTC. It encodes CASSQGLAGYQYF.

This clonotype was observed many times. V is TRBV28 and J is TRBJ1-2, with unresolved D. Germline assignment: CDR1 MDHEN and CDR2 SYDVKM. CDR3 length equals 14 residues. V dropped 5 bases and J dropped 6 bases, with 16 bases sitting between them. The CDR3 DNA follows: TGTGCCAGCAGTCCAGGAGGAAGTGGGAATGGCTACACCTTC. This gives the protein CASSPGGSGNGYTF.

This clonotype was picked up a small number of times. The chain employs TRBV6-5 and TRBJ1-6; 7 bases line up with TRBD1. V trimming: 4 bases; J trimming: 6 bases; junction bases outside the gene matches: 3. There are 14 residues in the CDR3. CDR1 is MNHEY and CDR2 is SVGAGI in the germline V gene. CDR3 residues: CASSLQGFNSPLHF. The CDR3 bases are TGTGCCAGCAGTTTACAGGGGTTTAATTCACCCCTCCACTTT.

This clonotype was picked up many times. The gene calls are TRBV28 and TRBJ2-3, with TRBD2 as a possible D gene (5 bases). The CDR3 sequence is 16 residues long. Trimming stripped 6 bases from V and 1 base from J, with 17 bases between. Germline CDR1 is MDHEN and CDR2 is SYDVKM. CDR3 coding DNA: TGTGCCAGCAGAAACCCGCCGGGATTGGGCACAGATACGCAGTATTTT. Its translation is CASRNPPGLGTDTQYF. The complete variable domain, with remaining parts taken from reference TRBV28 and TRBJ2-3, reads DVKVTQSSRYLVKRTGEKVFLECVQDMDHENMFWYRQDPGLGLRLIYFSYDVKMKEKGDIPEGYSVSREKKERFSLILESASTNQTSMYLCASRNPPGLGTDTQYFGPGTRLTVL.

This clonotype was detected only a few times. The chain recombines TRBV5-4 with TRBJ2-5, with D perhaps assigned TRBD1 or TRBD2 (5 bases each). The CDR3 runs to 13 residues. The V gene's germline CDR1 is SGHNT and CDR2 YYREEE (reference sequence). The germline V and J ends were trimmed by 6 bases and 1 base, with 10 bases remaining between them. The CDR3 is CASNTGTQETQYF. The CDR3 DNA is TGTGCCAGCAATACCGGGACCCAAGAGACCCAGTACTTC.

The chain has TRBV2 and TRBJ1-3; 9 bases are shared with TRBD1. The CDR3 runs 15 residues. Germline CDR1 is SNHLY and CDR2 is FYNNEI. The J segment lost 0 bases and the V segment lost 9 bases, leaving 6 bases of the junction unmatched. The CDR3 coding sequence is TGTGCCAGGGGGACAGGGATGGGCTCTGGAAACACCATATATTTT. Translated, it gives CARGTGMGSGNTIYF.

This clonotype was seen a handful of times. This sequence joins TRBV20-1 and TRBJ2-7, with 13 bases aligning to TRBD2. V was pared by 5 bases and J by 7 bases, with 5 bases of the junction left unmatched. Germline assignment: CDR1 DFQATT and CDR2 SNEGSKA (reference sequence). CDR3 length equals 13 residues. This chain's CDR3 is CSAGLAGVGEQYF. DNA of the CDR3: TGCAGTGCTGGACTAGCGGGAGTTGGGGAGCAGTACTTC.

This clonotype occurred many times. The gene calls are TRBV24-1 and TRBJ2-7; no definite D call. The CDR3 extends over 11 amino acids. Germline loops: CDR1 KGHDR, CDR2 SFDVKD. V lost 1 base and J lost 3, with 0 bases in between. The CDR3 region is CATSDFYEQYF. In DNA, the CDR3 is TGTGCCACCAGTGATTTCTACGAGCAGTACTTC.

This clonotype was seen ten or more times. DNA of the CDR3: TGTGCCAGCAGTGGTTCTTCAGGACAGGAGACCCAGTACTTC. It translates to CASSGSSGQETQYF. The genes are TRBV2 and TRBJ2-5, with a possible D match to TRBD1 (6 bases). CDR3 length equals 14 residues. Trimming shortened V by 4 bases and J by 5 bases, and 14 bases separated the two germline ends. Germline lookup yields CDR1 SNHLY and CDR2 FYNNEI.

This clonotype has at least ten counts. V gene TRBV6-1 combines with J gene TRBJ2-3; D gene unclear. Germline-derived CDR1 and CDR2 are MNHNS and SASEGT. The germline V and J ends were trimmed by 3 bases and 6 bases, with 1 base remaining between them. The CDR3 spans 10 residues. The CDR3 bases are TGTGCCAGCAGTGATGATACGCAGTATTTT. Encoded protein: CASSDDTQYF.

The V call is TRBV3-1, the J call TRBJ1-1; D unresolved. Germline-derived CDR1 and CDR2 are LGHDT and YNNKEL (reference sequence). CDR3 size: 12 residues. The V end was cut by 4 bases, the J end by 5 bases, with 8 bases between. The CDR3 reads CASSRGLTEAFF. In DNA, the CDR3 is TGTGCCAGCAGCCGAGGGTTGACTGAAGCTTTCTTT.

The table lists this clonotype with many counts. V usage is TRBV5-5 and J usage is TRBJ1-5, with D unclear. Germline CDR1 and CDR2: SGHKS and YYEKEE (reference sequence). This CDR3 spans 14 amino acids. Trimming left V 2 bases short and J 0 bases short, with 6 bases between. CDR3 DNA sequence: TGTGCCAGCAGCTTTCTGGATAGCAATCAGCCCCAGCATTTT. Translation: CASSFLDSNQPQHF.

The sample holds many counts of this clonotype. This chain connects TRBV5-1 to TRBJ1-1; the D is unclear. This CDR3 region has 15 residues. V was cut by 1 base and J by 1 base, with 11 bases left in between. The V gene's germline CDR1 is SGHRS and CDR2 YFSETQ. The CDR3 DNA sequence: TGCGCCAGCAGCTTGAGGAGCCACCCGAACACTGAAGCTTTCTTT. It is translated as CASSLRSHPNTEAFF.

V is TRBV7-8 and J is TRBJ2-3, with 11 bases matching TRBD2. CDR3 length: 19 residues. With 2 bases clipped from V and 4 bases from J, the junction kept 14 bases outside the gene matches. The germline CDR1 and CDR2 sequences are SGHVS and FQNEAQ. Here the CDR3 reads CASSLNRASGGQRADTQYF. The CDR3, as DNA: TGTGCCAGCAGCTTAAATCGGGCTAGCGGGGGGCAAAGGGCAGATACGCAGTATTTT.

This clonotype occurred many times. In DNA form, the CDR3 reads TGCGCCAGCAGCCAAGATAAGACTAGCGGGGGCCAAGAGACCCAGTACTTC. It yields the protein CASSQDKTSGGQETQYF. The chain uses TRBV4-1 and TRBJ2-5; 12 nucleotides line up with TRBD2. The V and J ends lost 0 bases and 1 base, in that order; junction bases with no gene match: 3. CDR3 size: 17 residues. From germline, CDR1 is MGHRA and CDR2 YSYEKL.